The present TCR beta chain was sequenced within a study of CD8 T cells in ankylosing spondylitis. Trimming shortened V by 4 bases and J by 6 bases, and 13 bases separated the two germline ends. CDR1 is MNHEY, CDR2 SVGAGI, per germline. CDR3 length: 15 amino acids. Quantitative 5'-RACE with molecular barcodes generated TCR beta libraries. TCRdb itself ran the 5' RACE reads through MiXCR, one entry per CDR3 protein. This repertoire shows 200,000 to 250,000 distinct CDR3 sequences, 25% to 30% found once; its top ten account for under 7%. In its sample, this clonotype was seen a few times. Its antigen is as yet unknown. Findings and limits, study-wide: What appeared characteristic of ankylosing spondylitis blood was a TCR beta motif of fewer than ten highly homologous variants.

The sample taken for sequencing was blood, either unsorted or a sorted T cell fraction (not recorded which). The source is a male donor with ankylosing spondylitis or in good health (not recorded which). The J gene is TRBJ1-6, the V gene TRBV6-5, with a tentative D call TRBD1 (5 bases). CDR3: CASSFPGSANSPLHF. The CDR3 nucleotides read TGTGCCAGCAGTTTCCCAGGGTCAGCTAATTCACCCCTCCACTTT.